The sequence of this T cell receptor beta chain was determined in a study of T-cell reconstitution after alpha-beta-depleted transplantation in children. Points from the study as a whole: Newly produced T cells mostly accounted for T-cell counts and diversity one year post-transplant. Reports say that about two months after transplant, the alpha-beta T cells came out of several hundred graft clones that had expanded.

A word on this clonotype: Its antigen is not identified.

Unique molecular identifiers featured in how the TCRbeta library was prepared. MiXCR, applied by TCRdb to the PCR reads, yields one record per CDR3 protein. Of about a million distinct CDR3 sequences listed, roughly 31% are singletons. The CDR3 spans 16 residues. J lost 7 bases, V lost 8 bases, and 15 bases had no gene match. Germline V gene sequence: CDR1 MNHNS, CDR2 SASEGT. The material was PBMCs, mostly from graft donor cells, obtained 360 days after TCRalphabeta/CD19-depleted stem cell transplant. This chain uses TRBV6-1 with TRBJ2-3, with 10 bases identical to TRBD2. The TCR originated in a boy in the first two years of life who had a stem cell transplant for SCID, so the T cells may come from the graft donor. The chain's CDR3 is CASRLGQRGGRYTQYF. DNA for the CDR3: TGTGCCAGCCGCCTAGGACAGCGGGGGGGCCGGTATACGCAGTATTTT.